This T cell receptor (beta chain) comes out of a study of blood T cell repertoires in COVID-19. About the research overall: Spain, Italy and the United States supplied samples that represented acute and convalescent COVID-19. T cells, B-cell-depleted T cells, or PBMCs supplied cDNA or gDNA.

Original processing notes: Amplification with reference gene primers provided the estimates of nucleated cell counts. Libraries were prepared by immunoSEQ multiplex PCR; TCRdb keeps only in-frame clonotypes and omits some of them. D and trimming come from the DNA, and the V and J calls and clone size come from that table. The sample contains fewer than 200,000 clones, roughly 80% of which appear only once. From germline, CDR1 is LNHDA and CDR2 SQIVND (reference sequence). This CDR3 is 14 amino acids long. Trimming left V 3 bases short and J 1 base short, with 9 bases between. The chain employs TRBV19 and TRBJ1-1; D not certain. Sequenced material: peripheral blood. The origin of this receptor is a man aged 65-85 years with acute or convalescent COVID-19. This chain's CDR3 is CASSITVQNTEAFF. CDR3 DNA sequence: TGTGCCAGTAGTATTACAGTCCAGAACACTGAAGCTTTCTTT.